The entry that follows covers one T cell receptor beta chain sequence. Its target is unknown. The authors ran a second PCR of about 7 to 11 cycles using a sample-barcoded 5' primer and a J-beta primer mix. TCRdb re-called the 5' RACE reads with MiXCR, one entry per CDR3 protein. The data contain around 710,000 distinct CDR3 sequences, around 46% of them singletons. CDR1 is LNHDA, CDR2 SQIVND, per germline (reference sequence). The CDR3 runs 15 residues. Healthy individuals of Caucasian origin from Russia, aged roughly 6 to 95, served as donors. Drawing of peripheral blood yielded ten milliliters from each donor. In each sample, at least 7 million PBMCs were isolated. The data derive from a study of blood T cells in healthy people across ages. Whole-study results and caveats: Older individuals had lower TCR beta diversity per million T cells (the decline was roughly linear).

V is TRBV19 and J is TRBJ2-1, with 12 bases identical to TRBD2. The J call may be faulty, since TRBJ2-7 better matches the DNA end. Sequences were obtained from blood. This clonotype was sampled from a woman aged 55 to 70 in good health. The CDR3: CASSTSGLAGWEQYF. DNA for the CDR3: TGTGCCAGTAGTACCTCGGGACTAGCGGGCTGGGAGCAGTACTTC.